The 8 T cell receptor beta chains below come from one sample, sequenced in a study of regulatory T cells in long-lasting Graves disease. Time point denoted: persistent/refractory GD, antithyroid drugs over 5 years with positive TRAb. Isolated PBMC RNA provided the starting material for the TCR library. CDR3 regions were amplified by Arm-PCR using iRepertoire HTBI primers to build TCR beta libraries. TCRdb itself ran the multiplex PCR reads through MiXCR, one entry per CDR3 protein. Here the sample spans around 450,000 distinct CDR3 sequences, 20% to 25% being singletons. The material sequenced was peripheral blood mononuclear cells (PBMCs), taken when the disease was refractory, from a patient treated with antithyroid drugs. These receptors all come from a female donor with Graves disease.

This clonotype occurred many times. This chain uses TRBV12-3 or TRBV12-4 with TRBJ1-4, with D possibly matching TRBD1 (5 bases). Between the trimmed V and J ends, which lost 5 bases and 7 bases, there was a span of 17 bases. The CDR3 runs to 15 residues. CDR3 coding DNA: TGTGCCAGCAGTCCCTCCGGCAGGGAAAGTGAAAAACTGTTTTTT. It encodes CASSPSGRESEKLFF.

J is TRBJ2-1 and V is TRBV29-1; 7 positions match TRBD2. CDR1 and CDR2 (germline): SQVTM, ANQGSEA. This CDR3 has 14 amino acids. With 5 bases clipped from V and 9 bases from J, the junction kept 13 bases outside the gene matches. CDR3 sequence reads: CSVSLRLATSEQFF. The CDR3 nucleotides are TGCAGCGTTTCTTTGAGACTAGCCACAAGTGAGCAGTTCTTC.

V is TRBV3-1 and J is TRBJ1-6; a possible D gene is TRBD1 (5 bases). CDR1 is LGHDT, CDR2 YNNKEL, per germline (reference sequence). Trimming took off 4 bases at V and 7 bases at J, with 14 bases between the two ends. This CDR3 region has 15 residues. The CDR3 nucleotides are TGTGCCAGCAGCCTCGGGACCGATACGAATTCACCCCTCCACTTT. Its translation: CASSLGTDTNSPLHF.

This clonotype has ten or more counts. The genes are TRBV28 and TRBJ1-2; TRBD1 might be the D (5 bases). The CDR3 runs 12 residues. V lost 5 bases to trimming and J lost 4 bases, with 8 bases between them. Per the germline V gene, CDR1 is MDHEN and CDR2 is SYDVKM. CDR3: CASSDDSYGYTF. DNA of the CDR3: TGTGCCAGCAGTGACGACAGCTATGGCTACACCTTC.

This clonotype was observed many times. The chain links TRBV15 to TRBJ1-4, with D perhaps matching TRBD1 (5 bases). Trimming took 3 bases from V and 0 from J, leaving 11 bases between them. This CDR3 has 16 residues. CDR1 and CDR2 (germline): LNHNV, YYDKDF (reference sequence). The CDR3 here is CATSRFRQTTNEKLFF. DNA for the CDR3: TGTGCCACCAGCAGGTTCCGACAGACAACTAATGAAAAACTGTTTTTT.

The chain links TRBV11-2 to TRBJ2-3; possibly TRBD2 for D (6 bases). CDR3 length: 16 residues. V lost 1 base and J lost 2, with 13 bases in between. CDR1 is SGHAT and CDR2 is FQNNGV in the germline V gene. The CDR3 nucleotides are TGTGCCAGCAGCTTAGGCGGGACTCGTATCACAGATACGCAGTATTTT. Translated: CASSLGGTRITDTQYF.

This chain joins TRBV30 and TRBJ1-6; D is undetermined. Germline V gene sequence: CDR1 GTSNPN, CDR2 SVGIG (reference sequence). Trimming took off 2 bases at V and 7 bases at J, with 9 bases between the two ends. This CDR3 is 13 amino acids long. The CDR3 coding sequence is TGTGCCTGGAGTAGCCAGAGAAATTCACCCCTCCACTTT. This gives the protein CAWSSQRNSPLHF.

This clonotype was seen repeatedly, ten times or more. Written as DNA, the CDR3 is TGTGCCAGCAGCGTATTCGGGGGACGGGAGACCCAGTACTTC. Its protein product is CASSVFGGRETQYF. This sequence joins TRBV9 and TRBJ2-5; D is possibly TRBD2 (6 bases). This CDR3 has 14 residues. Per the germline V gene, CDR1 is SGDLS and CDR2 is YYNGEE. The V and J ends lost 1 base and 5 bases respectively, with 12 bases between them. Full variable domain (missing parts from reference TRBV9 and TRBJ2-5): DSGVTQTPKHLITATGQRVTLRCSPRSGDLSVYWYQQSLDQGLQFLIQYYNGEERAKGNILERFSAQQFPDLHSELNLSSLELGDSALYFCASSVFGGRETQYFGPGTRLLVL.